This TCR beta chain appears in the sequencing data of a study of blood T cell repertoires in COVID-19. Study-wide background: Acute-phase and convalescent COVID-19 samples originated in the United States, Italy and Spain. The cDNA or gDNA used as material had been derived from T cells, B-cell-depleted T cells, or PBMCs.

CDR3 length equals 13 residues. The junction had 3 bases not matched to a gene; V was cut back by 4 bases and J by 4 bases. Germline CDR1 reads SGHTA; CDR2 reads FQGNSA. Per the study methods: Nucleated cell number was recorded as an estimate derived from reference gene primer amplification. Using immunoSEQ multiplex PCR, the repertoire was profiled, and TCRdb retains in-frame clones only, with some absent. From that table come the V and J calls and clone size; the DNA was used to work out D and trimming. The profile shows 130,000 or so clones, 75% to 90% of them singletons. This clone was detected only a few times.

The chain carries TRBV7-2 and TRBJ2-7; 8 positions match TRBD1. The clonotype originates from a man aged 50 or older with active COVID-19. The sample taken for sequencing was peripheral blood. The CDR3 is CASSSYRGYEQYF. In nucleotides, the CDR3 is TGTGCCAGCAGCTCGTACAGGGGGTACGAGCAGTACTTC.